This T cell receptor beta chain was profiled in a study of T cell changes during pregnancy in multiple sclerosis. Generated by immunoSEQ multiplex PCR, the TCRdb table keeps only in-frame clones and is missing some. The sample yields tens of thousands of clones, 85% to 95% seen once. This CDR3 is built from 15 residues. The V call is TRBV21-1, the J call TRBJ2-3; no DNA check was done on the table's D call, TRBD2. TRBV21-1 is noted as a pseudogene. The sample consisted of peripheral blood, taken in the second trimester of pregnancy. The clonotype was recovered from a female donor in good health, enrolled as a control in a pregnancy study. CDR3 nucleotide sequence: TGTGCCAGCAGCAAAGCAAAAGAGGGCACAGATACGCAGTATTTT. Its translation is CASSKAKEGTDTQYF.